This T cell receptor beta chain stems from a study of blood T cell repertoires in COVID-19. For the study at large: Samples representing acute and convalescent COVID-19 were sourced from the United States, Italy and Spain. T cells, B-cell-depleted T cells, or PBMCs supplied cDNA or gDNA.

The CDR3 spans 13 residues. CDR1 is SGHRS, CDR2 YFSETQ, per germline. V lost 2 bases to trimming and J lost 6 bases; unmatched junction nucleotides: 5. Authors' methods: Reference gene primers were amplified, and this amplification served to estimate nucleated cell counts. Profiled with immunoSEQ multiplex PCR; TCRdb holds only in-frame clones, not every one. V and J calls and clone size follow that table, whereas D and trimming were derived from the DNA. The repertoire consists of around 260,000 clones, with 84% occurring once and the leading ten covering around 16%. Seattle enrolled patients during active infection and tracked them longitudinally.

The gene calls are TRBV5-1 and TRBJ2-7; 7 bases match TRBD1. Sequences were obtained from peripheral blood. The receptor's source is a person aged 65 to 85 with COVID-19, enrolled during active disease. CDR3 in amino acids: CASSLTQGTEQYF. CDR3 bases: TGCGCCAGCAGCTTAACACAGGGGACCGAGCAGTACTTC.